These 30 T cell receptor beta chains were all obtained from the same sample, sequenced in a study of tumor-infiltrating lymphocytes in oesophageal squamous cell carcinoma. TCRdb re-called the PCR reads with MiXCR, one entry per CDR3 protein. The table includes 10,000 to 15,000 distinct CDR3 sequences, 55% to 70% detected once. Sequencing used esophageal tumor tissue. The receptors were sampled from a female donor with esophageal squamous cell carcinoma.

The CDR3 sequence is CASSLRTVADTQYF. CDR3 nucleotide sequence: TGTGCCAGCAGCTTACGGACAGTAGCAGATACGCAGTATTTT. This chain links TRBV7-2 with TRBJ2-3, with D possibly matching TRBD1 (6 bases). The CDR3 is 14 amino acids. V was pared by 2 bases and J by 4 bases, with 10 bases between. Germline loops: CDR1 SGHTA, CDR2 FQGNSA.

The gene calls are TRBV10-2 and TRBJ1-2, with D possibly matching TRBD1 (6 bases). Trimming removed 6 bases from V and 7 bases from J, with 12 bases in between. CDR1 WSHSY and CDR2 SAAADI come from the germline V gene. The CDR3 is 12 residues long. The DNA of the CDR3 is TGCGCCAGCAGGAAGACAGGATCTGGCTACACCTTC. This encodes CASRKTGSGYTF.

CDR3 residues: CASSQNGPAGEQFF. In nucleotides, the CDR3 is TGTGCCAGCAGCCAGAACGGGCCTGCGGGTGAGCAGTTCTTC. This chain links TRBV7-1 with TRBJ2-7; D perhaps matches TRBD2 (5 bases). The J call may be mistaken, given a closer DNA end match to TRBJ2-1. TRBV7-1 is designated an ORF whose function remains uncertain. The CDR3 totals 14 residues.

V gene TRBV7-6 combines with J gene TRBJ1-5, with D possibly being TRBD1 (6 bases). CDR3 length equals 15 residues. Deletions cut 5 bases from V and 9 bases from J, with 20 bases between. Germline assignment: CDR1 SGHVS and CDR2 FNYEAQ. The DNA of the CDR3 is TGTGCCAGCAGCCCTGAACAGGGCCCTAGTCGGCCCCAGCATTTT. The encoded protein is CASSPEQGPSRPQHF.

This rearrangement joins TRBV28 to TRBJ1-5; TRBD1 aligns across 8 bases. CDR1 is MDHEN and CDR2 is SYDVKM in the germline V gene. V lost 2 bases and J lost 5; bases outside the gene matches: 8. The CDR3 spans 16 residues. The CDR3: CASSLAGRGPDQPQHF. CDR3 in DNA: TGTGCCAGCAGTTTAGCGGGCAGGGGGCCAGATCAGCCCCAGCATTTT. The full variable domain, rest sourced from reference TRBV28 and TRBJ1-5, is DVKVTQSSRYLVKRTGEKVFLECVQDMDHENMFWYRQDPGLGLRLIYFSYDVKMKEKGDIPEGYSVSREKKERFSLILESASTNQTSMYLCASSLAGRGPDQPQHFGDGTRLSIL.

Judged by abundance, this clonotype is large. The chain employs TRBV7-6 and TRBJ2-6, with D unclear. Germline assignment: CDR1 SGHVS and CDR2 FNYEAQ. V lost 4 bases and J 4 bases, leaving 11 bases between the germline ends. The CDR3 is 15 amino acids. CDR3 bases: TGTGCCAGCAGCTCGATATTTTCCGGGGCCAACGTCCTGACTTTC. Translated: CASSSIFSGANVLTF.

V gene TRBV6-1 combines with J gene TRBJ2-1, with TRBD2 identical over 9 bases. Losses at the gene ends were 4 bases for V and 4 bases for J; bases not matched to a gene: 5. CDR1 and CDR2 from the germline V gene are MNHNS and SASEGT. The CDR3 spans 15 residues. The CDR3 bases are TGTGCCAGCAGTGTAGGGCGGGGGGGATACAATGAGCAGTTCTTC. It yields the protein CASSVGRGGYNEQFF.

In nucleotides, the CDR3 is TGTGCCAGCAGTGACCCGAATCAGCCCCAGCATTTT. As protein: CASSDPNQPQHF. V is TRBV28 and J is TRBJ1-5; unclear D gene. The CDR3 spans 12 residues. Trimming shortened V by 5 bases and J by 4 bases, and 6 bases separated the two germline ends. In germline, CDR1 is MDHEN, CDR2 SYDVKM.

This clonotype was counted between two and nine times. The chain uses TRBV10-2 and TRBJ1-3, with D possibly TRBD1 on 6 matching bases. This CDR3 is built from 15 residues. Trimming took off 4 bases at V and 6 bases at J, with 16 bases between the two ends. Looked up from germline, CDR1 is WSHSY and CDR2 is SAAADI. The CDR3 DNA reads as TGCGCCAGCAGTGCCGAGGGACAAAACGCAAACACCATATATTTT. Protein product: CASSAEGQNANTIYF.

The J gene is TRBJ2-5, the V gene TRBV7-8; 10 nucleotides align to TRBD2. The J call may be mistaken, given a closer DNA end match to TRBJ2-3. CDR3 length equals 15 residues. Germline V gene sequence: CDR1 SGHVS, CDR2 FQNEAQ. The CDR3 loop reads CASSYGTSGTDTQYF. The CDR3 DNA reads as TGTGCCAGCAGCTACGGGACTAGCGGCACAGATACGCAGTATTTT.

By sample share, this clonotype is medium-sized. The CDR3 sequence: CASSLLAGVYEQYF. CDR3 sequence (DNA): TGTGCCAGCAGCTTACTAGCGGGGGTCTACGAGCAGTACTTC. The chain recombines TRBV11-2 with TRBJ2-7; 10 bases fit TRBD2. The CDR3 is made up of 14 amino acids. After removal of 2 bases from V and 3 bases from J, the junction contained 1 base not matched to a gene. Germline V gene lookup returns CDR1 SGHAT and CDR2 FQNNGV.

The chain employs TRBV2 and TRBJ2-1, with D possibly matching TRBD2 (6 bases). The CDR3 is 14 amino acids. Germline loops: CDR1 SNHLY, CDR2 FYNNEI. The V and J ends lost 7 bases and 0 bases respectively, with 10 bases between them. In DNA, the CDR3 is TGTGCCAGCACTAGGGGAGGCTCCTACAATGAGCAGTTCTTC. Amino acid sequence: CASTRGGSYNEQFF. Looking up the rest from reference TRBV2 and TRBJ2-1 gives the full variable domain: EPEVTQTPSHQVTQMGQEVILRCVPISNHLYFYWYRQILGQKVEFLVSFYNNEISEKSEIFDDQFSVERPDGSNFTLKIRSTKLEDSAMYFCASTRGGSYNEQFFGPGTRLTVL.

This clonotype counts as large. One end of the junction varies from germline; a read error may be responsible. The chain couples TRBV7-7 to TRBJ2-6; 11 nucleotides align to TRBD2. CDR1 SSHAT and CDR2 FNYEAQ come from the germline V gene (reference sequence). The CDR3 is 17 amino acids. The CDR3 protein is CASSPYSGRAGANVLTF. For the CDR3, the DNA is TGTGCTAGCAGCCCCTATAGCGGGAGGGCTGGGGCCAACGTCCTGACTTTC.

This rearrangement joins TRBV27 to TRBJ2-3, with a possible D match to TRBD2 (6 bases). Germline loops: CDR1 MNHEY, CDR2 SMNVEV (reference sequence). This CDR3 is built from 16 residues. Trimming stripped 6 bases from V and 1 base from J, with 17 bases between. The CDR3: CASSPRLVGGTDTQYF. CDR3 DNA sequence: TGTGCCAGCAGCCCCCGACTAGTTGGGGGCACAGATACGCAGTATTTT.

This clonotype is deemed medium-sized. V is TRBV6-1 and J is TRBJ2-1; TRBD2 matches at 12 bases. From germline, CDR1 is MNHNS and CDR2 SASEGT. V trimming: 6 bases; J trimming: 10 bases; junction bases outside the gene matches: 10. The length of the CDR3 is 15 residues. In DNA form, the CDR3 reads TGTGCCAGCAGCGGTAAGACTAGCGGGAGTAGGGAGCAGTTCTTC. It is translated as CASSGKTSGSREQFF.

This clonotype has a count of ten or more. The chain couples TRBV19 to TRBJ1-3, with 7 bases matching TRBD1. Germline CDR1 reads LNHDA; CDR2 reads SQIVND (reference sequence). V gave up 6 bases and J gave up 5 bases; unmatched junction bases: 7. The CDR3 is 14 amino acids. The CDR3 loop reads CASRRTGGRNTIYF. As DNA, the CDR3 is TGTGCCAGTAGAAGGACAGGAGGGAGAAACACCATATATTTT.

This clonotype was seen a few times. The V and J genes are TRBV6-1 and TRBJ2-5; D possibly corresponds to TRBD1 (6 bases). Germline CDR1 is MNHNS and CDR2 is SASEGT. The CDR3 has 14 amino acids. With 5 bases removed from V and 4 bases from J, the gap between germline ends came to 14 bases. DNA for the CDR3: TGTGCCAGCAGTTTATCAGGGGTGGGAGAGACCCAGTACTTC. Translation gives CASSLSGVGETQYF.

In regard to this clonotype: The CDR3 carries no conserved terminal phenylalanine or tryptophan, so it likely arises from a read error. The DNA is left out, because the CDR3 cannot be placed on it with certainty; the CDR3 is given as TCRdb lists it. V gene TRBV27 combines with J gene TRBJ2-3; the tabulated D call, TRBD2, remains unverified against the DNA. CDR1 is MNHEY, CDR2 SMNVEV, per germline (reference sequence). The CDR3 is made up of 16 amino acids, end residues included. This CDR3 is CASSLSSPLGWETQYL.

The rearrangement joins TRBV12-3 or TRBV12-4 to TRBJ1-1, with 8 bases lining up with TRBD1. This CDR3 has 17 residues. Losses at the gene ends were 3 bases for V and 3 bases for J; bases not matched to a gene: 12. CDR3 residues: CASSFGQGWDMDTEAFF. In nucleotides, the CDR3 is TGTGCCAGCAGTTTCGGACAGGGCTGGGATATGGACACTGAAGCTTTCTTT.

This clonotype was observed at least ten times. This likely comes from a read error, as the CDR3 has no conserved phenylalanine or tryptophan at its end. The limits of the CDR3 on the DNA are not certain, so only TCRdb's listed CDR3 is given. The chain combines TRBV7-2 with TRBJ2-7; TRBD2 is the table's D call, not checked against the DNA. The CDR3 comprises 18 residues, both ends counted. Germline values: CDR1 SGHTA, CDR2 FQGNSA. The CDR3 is CASSLPGRQVDYGYTFGS.

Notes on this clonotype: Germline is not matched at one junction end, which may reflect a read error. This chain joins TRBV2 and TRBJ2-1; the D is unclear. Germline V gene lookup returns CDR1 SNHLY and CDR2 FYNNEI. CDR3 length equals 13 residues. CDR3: CASTEVLDNEQFF. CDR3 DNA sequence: TGTGCCAGCACTGAAGTTCTAGACAATGAGCAGTTCTTC.

DNA of the CDR3: TGTGCCAGCAGTCTAGGGGGGGGGAACACTGAAGCTTTCTTT. Protein sequence: CASSLGGGNTEAFF. J is TRBJ1-1 and V is TRBV12-3 or TRBV12-4; the D gene is possibly TRBD1 (6 bases). This CDR3 is built from 14 residues. The V gene lost 5 bases and the J gene lost 1 base, with 11 bases spanning the gap.

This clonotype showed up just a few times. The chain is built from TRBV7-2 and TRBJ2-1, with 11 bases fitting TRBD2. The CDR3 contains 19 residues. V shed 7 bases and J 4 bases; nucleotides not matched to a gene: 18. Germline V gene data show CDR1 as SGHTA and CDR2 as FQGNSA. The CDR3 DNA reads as TGTGCCAGCATGAAATCGTGGGGGGCTAGCGGGAGGAGGTACAATGAGCAGTTCTTC. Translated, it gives CASMKSWGASGRRYNEQFF.

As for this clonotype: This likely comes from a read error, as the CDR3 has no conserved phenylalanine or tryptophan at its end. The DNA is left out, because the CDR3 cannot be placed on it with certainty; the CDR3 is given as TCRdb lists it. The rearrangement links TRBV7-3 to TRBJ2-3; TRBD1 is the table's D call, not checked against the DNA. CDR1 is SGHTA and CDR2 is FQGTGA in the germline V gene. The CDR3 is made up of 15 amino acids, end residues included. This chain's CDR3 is CASRTGPCALTPSVR.

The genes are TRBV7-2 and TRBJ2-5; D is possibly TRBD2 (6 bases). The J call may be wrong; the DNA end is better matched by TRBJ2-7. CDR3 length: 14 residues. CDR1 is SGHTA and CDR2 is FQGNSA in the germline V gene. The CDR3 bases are TGTGCCAGCAGCTTGGGGGGTATGTGGTACGAGCAGTACTTC. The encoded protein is CASSLGGMWYEQYF.

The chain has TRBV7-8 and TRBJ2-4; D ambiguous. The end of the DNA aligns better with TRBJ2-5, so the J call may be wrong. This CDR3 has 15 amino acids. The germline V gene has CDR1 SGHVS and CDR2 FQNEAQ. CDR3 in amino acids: CASSTRSTIRATQYF. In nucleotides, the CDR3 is TGTGCCAGCAGCACCCGCTCAACTATACGGGCGACCCAGTACTTC.

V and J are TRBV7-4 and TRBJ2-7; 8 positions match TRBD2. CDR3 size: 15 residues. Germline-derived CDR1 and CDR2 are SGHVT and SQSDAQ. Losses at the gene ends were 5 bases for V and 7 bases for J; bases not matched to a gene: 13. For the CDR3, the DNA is TGTGCCAGCAGCCGTAGCGGGGCCTCCTACAATGAGCAGTACTTC. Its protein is CASSRSGASYNEQYF.

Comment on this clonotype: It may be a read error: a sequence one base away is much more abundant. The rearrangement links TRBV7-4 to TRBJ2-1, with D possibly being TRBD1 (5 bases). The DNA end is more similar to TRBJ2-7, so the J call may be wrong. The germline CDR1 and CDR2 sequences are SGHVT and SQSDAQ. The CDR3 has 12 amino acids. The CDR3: CASSYRYNEQYF. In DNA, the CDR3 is TGTGCCAGCAGCTACAGGTACAATGAGCAGTACTTC.

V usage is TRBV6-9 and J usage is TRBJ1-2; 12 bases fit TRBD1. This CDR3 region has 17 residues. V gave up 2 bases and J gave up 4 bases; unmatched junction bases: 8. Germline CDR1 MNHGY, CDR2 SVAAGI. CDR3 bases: TGTGCCAGCAGTTATGGGGGACAGGGGGCCTTTGTCTATGGCTACACCTTC. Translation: CASSYGGQGAFVYGYTF.

The CDR3 nucleotides are TGTGCCAGCAGCCAAGGTACCAGCTCCTACAATGAGCAGTTCTTC. Amino acid sequence: CASSQGTSSYNEQFF. The V gene is TRBV14, the J gene TRBJ2-1; D remains ambiguous. Germline V CDR1 and CDR2: SGHDN, FVKESK. This CDR3 is built from 15 residues. V was pared by 1 base and J by 0 bases, with 7 bases between. The full variable domain, completed using reference TRBV14 and TRBJ2-1, is EAGVTQFPSHSVIEKGQTVTLRCDPISGHDNLYWYRRVMGKEIKFLLHFVKESKQDESGMPNNRFLAERTGGTYSTLKVQPAELEDSGVYFCASSQGTSSYNEQFFGPGTRLTVL.